The source of this TCR beta chain is a study of T cell clones after liver transplantation. Study details: TCRbeta sequencing after a pre-transplant mixed lymphocyte reaction identified graft-donor-reactive clones, later tracked in post-transplant blood. Tolerant meant at least one year fully off immunosuppression without liver enzymes above twice normal. Study results and limitations: A significant post-transplant drop in circulating graft-donor-reactive CD4 TCRbeta sequences occurred in most of the 8 subjects.

As for this clone: The antigen remains undetermined.

In germline, CDR1 is LNHDA, CDR2 SQIVND (reference sequence). This CDR3 is built from 14 residues. Trimming took 3 bases from V and 2 from J, leaving 10 bases between them. Produced via immunoSEQ multiplex PCR; TCRdb's table is partial and in-frame only. There are tens of thousands of clones in the sample; approximately 87% occur only once, and less than 3.5% lies in the top ten. The input for sequencing was CD4+ T cells from blood, taken at the 22-month timepoint. This chain connects TRBV19 to TRBJ2-5; maybe TRBD1 (6 bases). This TCR was recovered from a human patient who received a liver transplant. Some of the T cells might come from the graft donor. Here the CDR3 reads CASSMVTGQETQYF. DNA of the CDR3: TGTGCCAGTAGTATGGTGACAGGTCAAGAGACCCAGTACTTC.